A single T cell receptor (beta chain) is shown here with its context. Its antigen is not identified. The sample belongs to a study of T cell clones after liver transplantation. As for the study in general: HCV positivity affected three of eight recipients; the rest lacked autoimmune or viral indications. Blood was drawn pre-transplant, before withdrawal, and after full or failed withdrawal.

Unmatched junction bases numbered 10, after V lost 4 bases and J lost 2 bases. This CDR3 is built from 17 residues. The germline V gene has CDR1 SGDLS and CDR2 YYNGEE. Study-wide points: A larger donor-reactive than third-party decline suggested partial antigen-specific deletion. The donor-reactive repertoire was only partly measurable in two subjects, lacking donor cells.

Libraries were prepared by immunoSEQ multiplex PCR; TCRdb keeps only in-frame clonotypes and omits some of them. This repertoire shows some 110,000 clones, 80% to 85% found once; its top ten account for around 0.94%. The clonotype comes from a human donor who received a liver transplant. V and J are TRBV9 and TRBJ2-4, with 9 bases that match TRBD1. The sequencing here drew on CD4+ T cells from blood, taken before liver transplant. The CDR3 region has the DNA TGTGCCAGCAGCCTAGATCCGGGGACAGGGACCAAAAACATTCAGTACTTC. Translation gives CASSLDPGTGTKNIQYF. Looking up the rest from reference TRBV9 and TRBJ2-4 gives the full variable domain: DSGVTQTPKHLITATGQRVTLRCSPRSGDLSVYWYQQSLDQGLQFLIQYYNGEERAKGNILERFSAQQFPDLHSELNLSSLELGDSALYFCASSLDPGTGTKNIQYFGAGTRLSVL.